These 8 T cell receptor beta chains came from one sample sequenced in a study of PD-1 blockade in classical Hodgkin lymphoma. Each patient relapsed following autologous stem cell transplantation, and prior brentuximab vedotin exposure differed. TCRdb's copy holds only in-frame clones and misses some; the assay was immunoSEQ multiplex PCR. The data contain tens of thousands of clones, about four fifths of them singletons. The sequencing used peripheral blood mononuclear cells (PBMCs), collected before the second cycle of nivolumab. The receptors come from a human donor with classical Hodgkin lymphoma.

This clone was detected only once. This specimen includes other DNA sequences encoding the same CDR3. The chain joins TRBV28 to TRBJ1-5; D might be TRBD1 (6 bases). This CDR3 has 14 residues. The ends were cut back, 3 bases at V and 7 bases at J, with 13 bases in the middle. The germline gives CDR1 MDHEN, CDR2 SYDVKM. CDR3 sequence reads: CASSFLGDIQPQHF. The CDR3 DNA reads TGTGCCAGCAGTTTTTTAGGGGACATCCAGCCCCAGCATTTT.

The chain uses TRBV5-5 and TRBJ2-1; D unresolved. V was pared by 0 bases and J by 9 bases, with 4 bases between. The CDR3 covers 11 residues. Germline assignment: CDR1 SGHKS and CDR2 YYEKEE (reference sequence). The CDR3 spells CASSLDGEQFF. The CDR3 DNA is TGTGCCAGCAGCTTGGACGGTGAGCAGTTCTTC. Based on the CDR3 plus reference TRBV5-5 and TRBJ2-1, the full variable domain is DAGVTQSPTHLIKTRGQQVTLRCSPISGHKSVSWYQQVLGQGPQFIFQYYEKEERGRGNFPDRFSARQFPNYSSELNVNALLLGDSALYLCASSLDGEQFFGPGTRLTVL.

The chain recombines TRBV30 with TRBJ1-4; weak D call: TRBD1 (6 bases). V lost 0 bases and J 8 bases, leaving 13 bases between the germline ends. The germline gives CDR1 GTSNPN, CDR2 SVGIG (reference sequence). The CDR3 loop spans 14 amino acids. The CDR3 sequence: CAWSVLTGREKLFF. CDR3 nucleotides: TGTGCCTGGAGTGTACTGACAGGAAGGGAAAAACTGTTTTTT.

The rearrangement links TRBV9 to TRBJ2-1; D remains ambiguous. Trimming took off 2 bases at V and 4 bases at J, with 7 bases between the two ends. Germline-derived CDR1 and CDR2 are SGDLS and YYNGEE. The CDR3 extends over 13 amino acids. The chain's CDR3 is CASSVDGYNEQFF. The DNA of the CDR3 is TGTGCCAGCAGCGTCGACGGATACAATGAGCAGTTCTTC.

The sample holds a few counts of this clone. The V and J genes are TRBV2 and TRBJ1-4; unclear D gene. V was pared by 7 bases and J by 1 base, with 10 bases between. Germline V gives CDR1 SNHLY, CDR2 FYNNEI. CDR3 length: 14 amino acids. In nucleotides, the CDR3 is TGTGCCAGCACGTTCGGGGAAACTAATGAAAAACTGTTTTTT. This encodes CASTFGETNEKLFF.

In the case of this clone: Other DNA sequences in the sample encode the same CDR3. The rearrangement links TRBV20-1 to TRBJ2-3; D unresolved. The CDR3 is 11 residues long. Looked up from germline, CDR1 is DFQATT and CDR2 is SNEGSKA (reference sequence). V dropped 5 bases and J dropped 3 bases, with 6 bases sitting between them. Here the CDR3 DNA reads TGCAGTGCTTCCCGGACAGATACGCAGTATTTT. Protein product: CSASRTDTQYF.

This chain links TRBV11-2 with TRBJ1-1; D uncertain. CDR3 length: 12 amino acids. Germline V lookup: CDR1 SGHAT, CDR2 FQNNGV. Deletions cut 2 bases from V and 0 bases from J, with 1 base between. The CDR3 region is CASSLLNTEAFF. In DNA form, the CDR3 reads TGTGCCAGCAGCTTACTGAACACTGAAGCTTTCTTT.

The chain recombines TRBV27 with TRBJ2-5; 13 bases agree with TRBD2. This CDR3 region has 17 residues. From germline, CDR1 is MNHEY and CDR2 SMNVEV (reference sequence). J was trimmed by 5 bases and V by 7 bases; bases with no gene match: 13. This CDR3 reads CASIGLAGAGGRETQYF. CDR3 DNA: TGTGCCAGCATTGGACTAGCGGGGGCGGGCGGAAGGGAGACCCAGTACTTC.